Listed below are T cell receptor beta chains from one sample, sequenced in a study of identical twins. One entry per CDR3 protein results from TCRdb running MiXCR on the 5' RACE reads. This sample has 270,000 or so distinct CDR3 sequences; about 8.3% occur once, and the top ten carry 2.5% to 3.5%. This sample was shared with a second study, whose subject was yellow fever vaccine responses in identical twins.

The sample comprised CD8+ T cells sorted from blood. The receptors shown here come from a woman aged 18-35 years in good health. CDR3s include the opening cysteine and the closing phenylalanine or tryptophan. The order of the fields is clone size, V gene, J gene, D gene, CDR3 DNA, CDR3 protein. D genes are given only for firm matches. For some rows the clone size is stated as once, few or many, or as a class when expanded; others skip it.

size: many
V: TRBV28
J: TRBJ2-7
D: NA
DNA: TGTGCCAGCAGTAGACTAGATAACGAGCAGTACTTC
CDR3: CASSRLDNEQYF

size: many
V: TRBV4-1
J: TRBJ1-1
D: NA
DNA: TGCGCCAGCAGCCAAGAGGGGGACCTGAACACTGAAGCTTTCTTT
CDR3: CASSQEGDLNTEAFF

size: NA
V: TRBV7-6
J: TRBJ2-7
D: TRBD2
DNA: TGTGCCAGCAGCCCTGAGAGCGGGGCCTACGAGCAGTACTTC
CDR3: CASSPESGAYEQYF

size: NA
V: TRBV6-2/TRBV6-3
J: TRBJ1-1
D: TRBD1
DNA: TGTGCCAGCACCAACAGGGGGACGGCGAACACTGAAGCTTTCTTT
CDR3: CASTNRGTANTEAFF

size: many
V: TRBV12-5
J: TRBJ2-1
D: NA
DNA: TGTGCTAGTGGTTTAGCAGCTTATCAGCAGTTCTTC
CDR3: CASGLAAYQQFF

size: few
V: TRBV27
J: TRBJ2-7
D: TRBD1
DNA: TGTGCCAGCAGCGTAAAGGGGGCCCACGAGCAGTACTTC
CDR3: CASSVKGAHEQYF

size: many
V: TRBV7-8
J: TRBJ2-1
D: NA
DNA: TGTGCCAGCAGCTACGGGACGGAACCCTACAATGAGCAGTTCTTC
CDR3: CASSYGTEPYNEQFF

size: NA
V: TRBV4-2
J: TRBJ1-5
D: NA
DNA: TGTGCCAGCAGCCAAGATGGCAGGGAGGCAAGCAATCAGCCCCAGCATTTT
CDR3: CASSQDGREASNQPQHF

size: NA
V: TRBV4-1
J: TRBJ2-7
D: NA
DNA: TGCGCCAGCAGCCAAGAAGGAAACGGGTACGAGCAGTACTTC
CDR3: CASSQEGNGYEQYF

size: few
V: TRBV6-1
J: TRBJ2-7
D: NA
DNA: TGTGCCAGCAGCTCCTTCAACCGGGACTTCCGATACGAGCAGTACTTC
CDR3: CASSSFNRDFRYEQYF

size: NA
V: TRBV7-9
J: TRBJ1-4
D: NA
DNA: TGTGCCAGCAGCTTAGCGGGAACGGGGAAGGAAAAACTGTTTTTT
CDR3: CASSLAGTGKEKLFF

size: few
V: TRBV29-1
J: TRBJ2-3
D: NA
DNA: TGCAGCCTGTGGTTCACAGATACGCAGTATTTT
CDR3: CSLWFTDTQYF

size: few
V: TRBV4-3
J: TRBJ2-2
D: TRBD1
DNA: TGCGCCAGCAGCCAAGACCGGACAGGGGCCGGGGAGCTGTTTTTT
CDR3: CASSQDRTGAGELFF

size: NA
V: TRBV6-5
J: TRBJ1-1
D: NA
DNA: TGTGCCCCACCCGGGATAGAAGCTTTCTTT
CDR3: CAPPGIEAFF

size: NA
V: TRBV19
J: TRBJ2-1
D: NA
DNA: TGTGCCAGTAGTATAATCGGAAGGGTGGTTTTGTACAATGAGCAGTTCTTC
CDR3: CASSIIGRVVLYNEQFF

size: many
V: TRBV10-3
J: TRBJ2-3
D: NA
DNA: TGTGCCAGCGAACAGGGTGCAACTAGCACAGATACGCAGTATTTT
CDR3: CASEQGATSTDTQYF

size: NA
V: TRBV10-1
J: TRBJ2-2
D: NA
DNA: TGCGCCAGCAGTGAACCGAAGGGGAACACCGGGGAGCTGTTTTTT
CDR3: CASSEPKGNTGELFF

size: few
V: TRBV5-1
J: TRBJ1-1
D: NA
DNA: TGCGCCAGCAGCTTGGCCGTTGACACGGACGAAGCTTTCTTT
CDR3: CASSLAVDTDEAFF

size: many
V: TRBV29-1
J: TRBJ2-5
D: NA
DNA: TGCAGCGCCGAAGGGCAGGAGACCCAGTACTTC
CDR3: CSAEGQETQYF

size: NA
V: TRBV7-9
J: TRBJ2-1
D: NA
DNA: TGTGCCAGCAGCCCCCCGGGGGACAGCCGAAATGAGCAGTTCTTC
CDR3: CASSPPGDSRNEQFF

size: few
V: TRBV4-1
J: TRBJ2-2
D: NA
DNA: TGCGCCAGCAGCTTAAGCGGGTCGGACACCGGGGAGCTGTTTTTT
CDR3: CASSLSGSDTGELFF

size: NA
V: TRBV12-3/TRBV12-4
J: TRBJ2-1
D: TRBD1
DNA: TGTGCCAGCAGCCTCCGGGACAGGGATATTGATGAGCAGTTCTTC
CDR3: CASSLRDRDIDEQFF

size: many
V: TRBV9
J: TRBJ2-3
D: TRBD2
DNA: TGTGCCAGCAGCGGCCCACTAGCGGGAGGGCCCGATACGCAGTATTTT
CDR3: CASSGPLAGGPDTQYF

size: NA
V: TRBV14
J: TRBJ2-7
D: TRBD2
DNA: TGTGCCAGCAGACTCGTCGGGGGGGTCGAGCAGTACTTC
CDR3: CASRLVGGVEQYF

size: many
V: TRBV9
J: TRBJ2-3
D: TRBD2
DNA: TGTGCCAGCAGCCCCTTCTTAGCGGGGGACACAGATACGCAGTATTTT
CDR3: CASSPFLAGDTDTQYF

size: NA
V: TRBV2
J: TRBJ2-7
D: NA
DNA: TGTGCCGGCACCGAGACTAGCTCCTACGAGCAGTACTTC
CDR3: CAGTETSSYEQYF

size: many
V: TRBV5-1
J: TRBJ1-2
D: NA
DNA: TGCGCCAGCAGCCCTGGGCAGGCCGGCGGGTATGGCTACACCTTC
CDR3: CASSPGQAGGYGYTF

size: NA
V: TRBV15
J: TRBJ2-3
D: NA
DNA: TGTGCCACCAGCAGAGCAGGGGGGCCACACACAGATACGCAGTATTTT
CDR3: CATSRAGGPHTDTQYF

size: few
V: TRBV2
J: TRBJ1-6
D: TRBD1
DNA: TGTGCCAGCAGGGGACTCACAGGGGGATACAAGAATTCACCCCTCCACTTT
CDR3: CASRGLTGGYKNSPLHF

size: many
V: TRBV15
J: TRBJ2-1
D: NA
DNA: TGTGCCACCAGCATCAGACGGCCCGAGGATGAGCAGTTCTTC
CDR3: CATSIRRPEDEQFF

size: few
V: TRBV27
J: TRBJ2-7
D: NA
DNA: TGTGCCAGCAGTTTATCCGTCCCTAGCGCGCGGGAGCAGTACTTC
CDR3: CASSLSVPSAREQYF

size: few
V: TRBV27
J: TRBJ2-1
D: NA
DNA: TGTGCCAGCAGCCCCGAGGTTTCAGGGTTCCGTGAGCAGTTCTTC
CDR3: CASSPEVSGFREQFF

size: many
V: TRBV6-5
J: TRBJ1-1
D: NA
DNA: TGTGCCAGCAGTTACCCAGGCAGGGGATCCACTGAAGCTTTCTTT
CDR3: CASSYPGRGSTEAFF

size: NA
V: TRBV4-2
J: TRBJ2-7
D: NA
DNA: TGTGCCAGCAGCCAAGCCGACAGCGTATACGAGCAGTACTTC
CDR3: CASSQADSVYEQYF